This T cell receptor beta chain was sequenced during a study of T cells after yellow fever vaccination. CDR3 length: 16 residues. The germline CDR1 and CDR2 sequences are SGHRS and YFSETQ. Trimming cost V 2 bases and J 1 base, with 13 bases left between them. The TCR cDNA carried a universal primer site and UMIs from 5'RACE template switching. Each CDR3 protein gets one entry after TCRdb re-called the 5' RACE reads with MiXCR. The table shows 500,000 to 650,000 distinct CDR3 sequences, with around 12% occurring only once. Only a few counts were recorded for this clonotype. Its specificity is not known. Study-level findings and limits: The secondary T-cell response peaked on day 5, not day 15, but was weaker.

The receptor was isolated from a man aged 30 to 39 who received the YFV17D yellow fever vaccine. The chain employs TRBV5-1 and TRBJ1-5; no reliable D call. Material: PBMCs, obtained on the day of the yellow fever booster vaccination. CDR3 nucleotide sequence: TGCGCCAGCAGCTTATCGGGGTTTGGGAGCAATCAGCCCCAGCATTTT. Amino acid sequence: CASSLSGFGSNQPQHF. The full variable domain, with the rest looked up from reference TRBV5-1 and TRBJ1-5, is KAGVTQTPRYLIKTRGQQVTLSCSPISGHRSVSWYQQTPGQGLQFLFEYFSETQRNKGNFPGRFSGRQFSNSRSEMNVSTLELGDSALYLCASSLSGFGSNQPQHFGDGTRLSIL.